Each of the 27 T cell receptor beta chains below was sequenced from the same sample in a study of PD-1 blockade in classical Hodgkin lymphoma. Profiled with immunoSEQ multiplex PCR; TCRdb holds only in-frame clones, not every one. The table includes tens of thousands of clones, about 90% detected once. Regarding time point: cycle 4 day 1 (C4D1), after 6 weeks of nivolumab. Each patient's relapse followed autologous stem cell transplantation, and brentuximab vedotin exposure varied. The material sequenced was peripheral blood mononuclear cells (PBMCs), taken before the fourth cycle of nivolumab. Receptor source: a human donor with classical Hodgkin lymphoma.

This clone was detected once. The chain is built from TRBV7-9 and TRBJ2-5, with D possibly being TRBD1 or TRBD2 (5 bases each). The DNA end is more similar to TRBJ2-7, so the J call may be wrong. CDR3 size: 14 residues. Germline V gene data show CDR1 as SEHNR and CDR2 as FQNEAQ (reference sequence). In nucleotides, the CDR3 is TGTGCCAGCAGCGCCTCGGGGCAGACCTACGAGCAGTACTTC. Translation gives CASSASGQTYEQYF.

The genes are TRBV6-5 and TRBJ2-1, with 13 bases matching TRBD2. Germline CDR1 reads MNHEY; CDR2 reads SVGAGI. CDR3 length: 14 residues. The V and J ends lost 6 bases and 7 bases, in that order; junction bases with no gene match: 3. Here the CDR3 DNA reads TGTGCCAGCAGGGGGACTAGCGGGGATAATGAGCAGTTCTTC. As protein: CASRGTSGDNEQFF.

The table lists this clone with a count of one. The chain is built from TRBV7-8 and TRBJ2-7; TRBD1 agrees at 8 bases. The CDR3 consists of 18 residues. Germline trimming cut 2 bases from V and 4 bases from J; bases unmatched to any gene: 16. Germline V lookup: CDR1 SGHVS, CDR2 FQNEAQ. CDR3 protein: CASSLFGTGGSLSYEQYF. CDR3 DNA sequence: TGTGCCAGCAGCTTATTCGGGACAGGCGGCTCCCTCTCTTACGAGCAGTACTTC. Looking up the rest from reference TRBV7-8 and TRBJ2-7 gives the full variable domain: GAGVSQSPRYKVAKRGQDVALRCDPISGHVSLFWYQQALGQGPEFLTYFQNEAQLDKSGLPSDRFFAERPEGSVSTLKIQRTQQEDSAVYLCASSLFGTGGSLSYEQYFGPGTRLTVT.

The chain combines TRBV5-1 with TRBJ2-7; TRBD1 or TRBD2 may be the D gene (5 bases each). CDR3 length: 14 amino acids. The germline V gene encodes CDR1 SGHRS and CDR2 YFSETQ. Trimming removed 2 bases at V and 3 bases at J, with 12 bases between. CDR3 protein: CASSFSGTHYEQYF. CDR3 sequence (DNA): TGCGCCAGCAGCTTTTCCGGGACCCACTACGAGCAGTACTTC. Drawing the rest from reference TRBV5-1 and TRBJ2-7, the complete variable domain is KAGVTQTPRYLIKTRGQQVTLSCSPISGHRSVSWYQQTPGQGLQFLFEYFSETQRNKGNFPGRFSGRQFSNSRSEMNVSTLELGDSALYLCASSFSGTHYEQYFGPGTRLTVT.

The table lists this clone with a few counts. The rearrangement uses TRBV7-2 and TRBJ1-1; D may be TRBD1 (6 bases). The CDR3 spans 12 residues. V was clipped by 5 bases and J by 7 bases, with 11 bases between them. Germline lookup yields CDR1 SGHTA and CDR2 FQGNSA. This chain's CDR3 is CASSPRTDEAFF. CDR3 in DNA: TGTGCCAGCAGCCCGCGGACAGATGAAGCTTTCTTT.

The rearrangement joins TRBV5-1 to TRBJ1-2, with D maybe TRBD1 (5 bases). The length of the CDR3 is 15 residues. Germline V gene lookup returns CDR1 SGHRS and CDR2 YFSETQ. V lost 1 base and J 4 bases, leaving 14 bases between the germline ends. CDR3: CASSLMFDSAYGYTF. Written as DNA, the CDR3 is TGCGCCAGCAGCTTGATGTTCGACAGTGCCTATGGCTACACCTTC. Using reference TRBV5-1 and TRBJ1-2 for the parts outside the CDR3, the full variable domain is KAGVTQTPRYLIKTRGQQVTLSCSPISGHRSVSWYQQTPGQGLQFLFEYFSETQRNKGNFPGRFSGRQFSNSRSEMNVSTLELGDSALYLCASSLMFDSAYGYTFGSGTRLTVV.

J is TRBJ2-1 and V is TRBV28, with unresolved D. CDR1 and CDR2 from the germline V gene are MDHEN and SYDVKM. V lost 6 bases and J 0 bases, leaving 9 bases between the germline ends. This CDR3 region has 14 residues. The CDR3: CASSLASSYNEQFF. The CDR3 DNA reads TGTGCCAGCAGCCTCGCAAGCTCCTACAATGAGCAGTTCTTC. Complete variable domain (other parts from reference TRBV28 and TRBJ2-1): DVKVTQSSRYLVKRTGEKVFLECVQDMDHENMFWYRQDPGLGLRLIYFSYDVKMKEKGDIPEGYSVSREKKERFSLILESASTNQTSMYLCASSLASSYNEQFFGPGTRLTVL.

The chain couples TRBV6-1 to TRBJ2-7, with D possibly matching TRBD2 (5 bases). The germline V gene has CDR1 MNHNS and CDR2 SASEGT. CDR3 length: 16 amino acids. V gave up 3 bases and J gave up 2 bases, with 17 bases separating them. The chain's CDR3 is CASSDGLAFGTYEQYF. CDR3 nucleotide sequence: TGTGCCAGCAGTGATGGTTTAGCGTTCGGAACCTACGAGCAGTACTTC.

This clone was seen once. J is TRBJ1-1 and V is TRBV2; no clear D gene. Germline-derived CDR1 and CDR2 are SNHLY and FYNNEI. With 0 bases removed from V and 6 bases from J, the gap between germline ends came to 11 bases. There are 14 residues in the CDR3. The DNA for the CDR3 is TGTGCCAGCAGTGAAGCGCTTCTGGGTGCTGAAGCTTTCTTT. Residues: CASSEALLGAEAFF.

This clone was recorded a few times. CDR3 sequence (DNA): TGTGCCAGCAGTAGGACAGGGTTGGACACTGAAGCTTTCTTT. It translates to CASSRTGLDTEAFF. The chain combines TRBV2 with TRBJ1-1; 8 nucleotides agree with TRBD1. The CDR3 contains 14 residues. V dropped 5 bases and J dropped 3; count of bases not matched to a gene: 5. Germline CDR1 reads SNHLY; CDR2 reads FYNNEI.

This clone has a single count. The same CDR3 arises from other DNA sequences in this sample as well. This sequence joins TRBV5-1 and TRBJ1-5, with D tentatively TRBD1 (5 bases). The CDR3 extends over 15 amino acids. Germline-derived CDR1 and CDR2 are SGHRS and YFSETQ. Trimming pared 1 base from V and 3 bases from J, leaving 11 bases between. CDR3 protein: CASSLSSGYNQPQHF. CDR3 DNA: TGCGCCAGCAGCTTGAGTTCAGGGTACAATCAGCCCCAGCATTTT.

The CDR3 protein is CASSSGTGRNTEAFF. The DNA for the CDR3 is TGTGCCAGCAGCTCGGGGACAGGGAGGAACACTGAAGCTTTCTTT. The chain employs TRBV7-9 and TRBJ1-1, with 9 bases identical to TRBD1. Trimming at V came to 4 bases and at J to 1 base, leaving 4 bases not matched to a gene. In germline, CDR1 is SEHNR, CDR2 FQNEAQ (reference sequence). The CDR3 extends over 15 amino acids.

The chain combines TRBV9 with TRBJ2-2; 8 nucleotides agree with TRBD2. This CDR3 contains 15 residues. Germline V gives CDR1 SGDLS, CDR2 YYNGEE. V trimming: 3 bases; J trimming: 8 bases; junction bases outside the gene matches: 9. This CDR3 reads CASSGGTGRAGELFF. In DNA, the CDR3 is TGTGCCAGCAGCGGCGGGACCGGGAGGGCTGGGGAGCTGTTTTTT. Supplemented by reference TRBV9 and TRBJ2-2, the full variable domain reads DSGVTQTPKHLITATGQRVTLRCSPRSGDLSVYWYQQSLDQGLQFLIQYYNGEERAKGNILERFSAQQFPDLHSELNLSSLELGDSALYFCASSGGTGRAGELFFGEGSRLTVL.

J is TRBJ1-4 and V is TRBV5-1; D call uncertain. The germline CDR1 and CDR2 sequences are SGHRS and YFSETQ. V lost 4 bases, J lost 8 bases, and 15 bases lay in between. The CDR3 loop spans 14 amino acids. The CDR3 protein is CASSEEVHSEKLFF. In DNA, the CDR3 is TGCGCCAGCAGCGAGGAGGTGCATTCGGAAAAACTGTTTTTT.

The chain's CDR3 is CASSPGPGELFF. DNA for the CDR3: TGTGCCAGCAGTCCCGGCCCCGGGGAGCTGTTTTTT. This rearrangement joins TRBV6-5 to TRBJ2-2; D is ambiguous. Trimming removed 5 bases from V and 6 bases from J, with 7 bases in between. CDR1 is MNHEY, CDR2 SVGAGI, per germline. The CDR3 sequence is 12 residues long.

CDR3 region: CASREGQEFSYEQYF. CDR3 bases: TGTGCCAGCAGGGAGGGACAGGAGTTCTCCTACGAGCAGTACTTC. The gene calls are TRBV6-5 and TRBJ2-7, with 8 bases identical to TRBD1. Germline values: CDR1 MNHEY, CDR2 SVGAGI. The V and J ends lost 6 bases and 0 bases, in that order; junction bases with no gene match: 7. The CDR3 sequence is 15 residues long.

The chain has TRBV6-5 and TRBJ1-2, with a tentative D call TRBD1 (5 bases). V lost 4 bases and J 4 bases, leaving 7 bases between the germline ends. This CDR3 is 12 amino acids long. Germline-derived CDR1 and CDR2 are MNHEY and SVGAGI. The CDR3 coding sequence is TGTGCCAGCAGTTCAGGGACCTATGGCTACACCTTC. Protein: CASSSGTYGYTF.

The rearrangement links TRBV11-2 to TRBJ2-7, with D hard to call. This CDR3 has 13 residues. Germline V lookup: CDR1 SGHAT, CDR2 FQNNGV. With 1 base removed from V and 0 bases from J, the gap between germline ends came to 4 bases. CDR3 bases: TGTGCCAGCAGCTTAGGGGACTCCTACGAGCAGTACTTC. Protein sequence: CASSLGDSYEQYF. The full variable domain, its missing parts supplied by reference TRBV11-2 and TRBJ2-7, is EAGVAQSPRYKIIEKRQSVAFWCNPISGHATLYWYQQILGQGPKLLIQFQNNGVVDDSQLPKDRFSAERLKGVDSTLKIQPAKLEDSAVYLCASSLGDSYEQYFGPGTRLTVT.

This clone has only one observation. The V call is TRBV10-1, the J call TRBJ2-5; 12 bases are a match to TRBD1. Germline V CDR1 and CDR2: WNHNN, SYGVQD (reference sequence). The length of the CDR3 is 17 residues. V was clipped by 0 bases and J by 5 bases; unmatched bases: 7. This CDR3 reads CASSESGTGGFMETQYF. The CDR3 DNA reads as TGCGCCAGCAGTGAGTCCGGGACAGGGGGCTTCATGGAGACCCAGTACTTC.

This clone was seen only once. This chain joins TRBV18 and TRBJ2-5; tentatively, D is TRBD2 (5 bases). With 6 bases removed from V and 5 bases from J, the gap between germline ends came to 16 bases. The CDR3 runs to 14 residues. CDR1 KGHSH and CDR2 LQKENI come from the germline V gene. The CDR3 DNA sequence: TGTGCCAGCTCTCCCGGGGTCAATTGGGAGACCCAGTACTTC. As protein: CASSPGVNWETQYF.

This chain uses TRBV6-5 with TRBJ1-1; a weak D match, TRBD1 (6 bases). The germline V and J ends were trimmed by 5 bases and 1 base, with 11 bases remaining between them. The CDR3 loop spans 14 amino acids. Germline loops: CDR1 MNHEY, CDR2 SVGAGI. CDR3 protein: CASSPRTANTEAFF. The CDR3 DNA follows: TGTGCCAGCAGTCCGAGGACAGCGAACACTGAAGCTTTCTTT.

The chain carries TRBV5-1 and TRBJ2-3; D might be TRBD2 (6 bases). Per germline, CDR1 SGHRS and CDR2 YFSETQ. The CDR3 has 15 amino acids. The ends were cut back, 0 bases at V and 4 bases at J, with 12 bases in the middle. CDR3 coding DNA: TGCGCCAGCAGCTTGGGGGCTAGCGAGGCAGATACGCAGTATTTT. Protein sequence: CASSLGASEADTQYF. Full variable domain (missing parts from reference TRBV5-1 and TRBJ2-3): KAGVTQTPRYLIKTRGQQVTLSCSPISGHRSVSWYQQTPGQGLQFLFEYFSETQRNKGNFPGRFSGRQFSNSRSEMNVSTLELGDSALYLCASSLGASEADTQYFGPGTRLTVL.

This chain links TRBV4-1 with TRBJ1-4; no firm D call. V was trimmed by 6 bases and J by 5 bases, leaving 7 bases between them. Germline V gene lookup returns CDR1 MGHRA and CDR2 YSYEKL. CDR3 size: 12 residues. The DNA for the CDR3 is TGCGCCAGCAGTCCGGAGAATGAAAAACTGTTTTTT. Translated: CASSPENEKLFF.

V is TRBV27 and J is TRBJ2-5, with D perhaps TRBD1 (5 bases). V was shortened by 3 bases and J by 2 bases, with 10 bases between the two germline ends. This CDR3 is built from 14 residues. Germline loops: CDR1 MNHEY, CDR2 SMNVEV (reference sequence). CDR3 amino acids: CASSFNDRQETQYF. The CDR3 DNA reads TGTGCCAGCAGTTTCAACGACAGACAAGAGACCCAGTACTTC.

The chain employs TRBV7-2 and TRBJ2-1; 11 bases agree with TRBD2. V shed 6 bases and J 14 bases; nucleotides not matched to a gene: 6. This CDR3 is 12 amino acids long. Per germline, CDR1 SGHTA and CDR2 FQGNSA. CDR3 sequence reads: CASSSSGGAEFF. DNA for the CDR3: TGTGCCAGCAGTAGTAGCGGGGGGGCGGAGTTCTTC.

This clone has only a few counts. The chain uses TRBV5-6 and TRBJ1-2; D is uncertain. The germline V gene has CDR1 SGHDT and CDR2 YYEEEE. The CDR3 is made up of 15 amino acids. With 2 bases removed from V and 3 bases from J, the gap between germline ends came to 14 bases. The CDR3 DNA is TGTGCCAGCAGCTTTGGGATTGGGCGGGACTATGGCTACACCTTC. Amino acid sequence: CASSFGIGRDYGYTF.

The CDR3: CASSLGQNNGYTF. The CDR3 region has the DNA TGCGCCAGCAGCTTGGGACAGAATAATGGCTACACCTTC. This rearrangement joins TRBV5-1 to TRBJ1-2; possibly TRBD1 for D (5 bases). The CDR3 contains 13 residues. Germline V gene data show CDR1 as SGHRS and CDR2 as YFSETQ. V shed 0 bases and J shed 6 bases, with 9 bases lying between them. Supplemented by reference TRBV5-1 and TRBJ1-2, the full variable domain reads KAGVTQTPRYLIKTRGQQVTLSCSPISGHRSVSWYQQTPGQGLQFLFEYFSETQRNKGNFPGRFSGRQFSNSRSEMNVSTLELGDSALYLCASSLGQNNGYTFGSGTRLTVV.